This TCR beta chain derives from a study of response to subunit inactivated influenza vaccine (dated by TCRdb to 2016 to 2019). Concerning the study at large: The study used deep quantitative T cell receptor repertoire profiling to track responses to a trivalent subunit inactivated influenza vaccine. The study at large found these results: According to the authors, only a limited number of new T cells may be recruited by each seasonal influenza vaccination.

This clonotype was observed a few times. Its antigen target is currently unknown. Base quality data are lacking; no much larger clone is found one base away. Library method: RT-PCR. Sequencing was performed on an Illumina HiSeq 2500. TCRdb reprocessing: public reads trimmed at Q25 with fastp, clones called with MiXCR, in-frame beta chains kept. Entries are consolidated by CDR3 protein sequence, retaining the most common genes and DNA. Counted in this sample were fewer than 700,000 distinct CDR3 sequences; approximately 13% of them appeared once. Clones ranked in the top ten supply around 14% of the sample. At the junction V is shortened by 1 base and J by 5 bases, with 9 bases in between. CDR1 and CDR2 (LGHNA, YNFKEQ) derive from the germline V gene. The CDR3 measures 13 amino acids from cysteine to phenylalanine. Of all the DNA, just the CDR3 is kept, 39 bases in frame from base 1. Per the publication, the time point label means: 40 to 45 days after influenza vaccine administration.

The rearranged chain carries TRBV4-2 and TRBJ2-7; the D gene cannot be resolved reliably. The source material was PBMCs from blood, sampled roughly 48 days after vaccination. The receptor comes from a man aged 50-60 years who received an inactivated influenza vaccine. Donor details come from another sample of the same person, matched by shared clones. The bases are TGTGCCAGCAGCCAAGTTGGCACAGACGAGCAGTACTTC. This encodes CASSQVGTDEQYF.